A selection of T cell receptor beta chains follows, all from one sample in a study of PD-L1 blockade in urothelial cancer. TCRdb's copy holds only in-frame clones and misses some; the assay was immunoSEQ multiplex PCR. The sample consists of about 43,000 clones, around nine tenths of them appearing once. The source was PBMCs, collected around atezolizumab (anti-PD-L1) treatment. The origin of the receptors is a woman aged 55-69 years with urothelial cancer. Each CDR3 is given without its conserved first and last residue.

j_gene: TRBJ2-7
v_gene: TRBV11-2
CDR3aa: ASSLDVWAYYEQY

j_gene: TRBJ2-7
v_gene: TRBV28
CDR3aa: ASSGWGRGSTEQY

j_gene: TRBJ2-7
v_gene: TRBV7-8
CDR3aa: ASSFLIQGDLKVEQY

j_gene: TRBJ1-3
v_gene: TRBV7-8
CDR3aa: ASSLGRQGAYGNTIY

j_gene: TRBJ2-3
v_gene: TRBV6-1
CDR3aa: ASSDSQGSTDTQY

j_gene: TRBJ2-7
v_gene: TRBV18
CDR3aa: ASSPVLGTSGRTYKHEQY

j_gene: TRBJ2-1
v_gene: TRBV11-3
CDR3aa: ASSLDTGGNEQF

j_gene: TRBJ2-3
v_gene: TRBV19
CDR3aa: ASSTPGQGTDTQY

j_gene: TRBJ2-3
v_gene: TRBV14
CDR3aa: ASSTGGRADTQY

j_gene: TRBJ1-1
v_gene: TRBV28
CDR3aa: ASSLVATATEAF

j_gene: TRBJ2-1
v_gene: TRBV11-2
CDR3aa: ASSDGTGGKDEQF

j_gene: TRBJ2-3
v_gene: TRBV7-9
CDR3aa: ASSRSTGQGGADTQY

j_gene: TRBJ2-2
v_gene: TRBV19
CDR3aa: ASSIAGAGELF

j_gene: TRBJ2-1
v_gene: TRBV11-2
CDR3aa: ASRRGLAGGVEQF

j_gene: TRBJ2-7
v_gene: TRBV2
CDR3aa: ASSSQGPHEQY